This T cell receptor beta chain was observed in a study of blood T cells in healthy people across ages. Next came a second PCR, run for 7 to 11 cycles, which used a sample-barcoded 5' primer along with a J-beta primer mix. From the 5' RACE reads, TCRdb called clonotypes with MiXCR, one entry per CDR3 protein. The data contain roughly 680,000 distinct CDR3 sequences, around 21% of them singletons. The J segment lost 5 bases and the V segment lost 2 bases, leaving 7 bases of the junction unmatched. The V gene's germline CDR1 is SGDLS and CDR2 YYNGEE. The CDR3 is 15 amino acids. Sequencing was performed on blood. The TCR sequence derives from a man between 65 and 85 years old in good health. V usage is TRBV9 and J usage is TRBJ2-3; TRBD2 aligns across 8 bases. CDR3 loop: CASSVEAGEGDTQYF. The DNA for the CDR3 is TGTGCCAGCAGCGTGGAAGCGGGAGAGGGAGATACGCAGTATTTT.